The 20 T cell receptor beta chains below were found in one sample sequenced in a study of identical twins. TCRdb recomputed calls from the 5' RACE reads with MiXCR, one row per CDR3 protein. Among around 490,000 distinct CDR3 sequences, 12% to 15% were seen once, and the ten largest hold around 0.48%. The same sample was also used in a study of yellow fever vaccine responses in identical twins.

Sequencing used CD4+ T cells sorted from blood. These receptor sequences come from a woman in her late teens or twenties in good health.

This clonotype appeared a few times. The gene calls are TRBV15 and TRBJ2-7; 7 nucleotides line up with TRBD1. Germline CDR1 reads LNHNV; CDR2 reads YYDKDF (reference sequence). The CDR3 runs 15 residues. The V gene end was trimmed by 2 bases and the J gene end by 7 bases; junction bases not matched to a gene: 11. The CDR3 nucleotides are TGTGCCACCAGCAGACCGGCGACAGGGTGGGATGAGCAGTACTTC. Translation: CATSRPATGWDEQYF.

This clonotype was seen many times. The gene calls are TRBV5-1 and TRBJ2-7; a weak D match, TRBD1 (5 bases). V lost 0 bases, J lost 4 bases, and 11 bases lay in between. This CDR3 contains 14 residues. CDR1 and CDR2 (germline): SGHRS, YFSETQ. The CDR3 nucleotides read TGCGCCAGCAGCTTGGCGGCAGGGTCGTACGAGCAGTACTTC. Residues: CASSLAAGSYEQYF.

This clonotype was seen a handful of times. V usage is TRBV12-3 or TRBV12-4 and J usage is TRBJ2-3, with 9 bases that match TRBD2. V lost 6 bases, J lost 5 bases, and 6 bases stayed unmatched. This CDR3 spans 14 amino acids. The CDR3 sequence: CASSFSGGGDTQYF. CDR3 DNA sequence: TGTGCCAGCAGCTTTAGCGGGGGCGGAGATACGCAGTATTTT.

The chain couples TRBV2 to TRBJ2-1; no firm D call. The CDR3 totals 13 residues. The V end was cut by 4 bases, the J end by 7 bases, with 11 bases between. The V gene's germline CDR1 is SNHLY and CDR2 FYNNEI. CDR3 loop: CASSGGTGNEQFF. CDR3 DNA: TGTGCCAGCAGTGGTGGAACTGGGAATGAGCAGTTCTTC. Based on the CDR3 plus reference TRBV2 and TRBJ2-1, the full variable domain is EPEVTQTPSHQVTQMGQEVILRCVPISNHLYFYWYRQILGQKVEFLVSFYNNEISEKSEIFDDQFSVERPDGSNFTLKIRSTKLEDSAMYFCASSGGTGNEQFFGPGTRLTVL.

The genes are TRBV12-3 or TRBV12-4 and TRBJ2-2, with TRBD2 matching 10 bases. V was pared by 5 bases and J by 3 bases, with 18 bases of the junction left unmatched. This CDR3 has 20 amino acids. CDR3 protein: CASSQWYAHSGGSDTGELFF. CDR3 coding DNA: TGTGCCAGCAGTCAGTGGTATGCCCATAGCGGGGGGTCAGACACCGGGGAGCTGTTTTTT.

This rearrangement joins TRBV20-1 to TRBJ2-1; TRBD2 aligns across 11 bases. The CDR3 totals 12 residues. The germline V gene has CDR1 DFQATT and CDR2 SNEGSKA (reference sequence). The CDR3 loop reads CRVAGGRGEQFF. Written as DNA, the CDR3 is TGCAGAGTAGCGGGAGGGCGGGGTGAGCAGTTCTTC.

J is TRBJ2-7 and V is TRBV12-3 or TRBV12-4; D uncertain. CDR3 length equals 12 residues. V dropped 3 bases and J dropped 6 bases, with 9 bases sitting between them. CDR3 region: CASSLRLSEQYF. CDR3 bases: TGTGCCAGCAGTTTGCGACTTTCCGAGCAGTACTTC.

This clonotype was seen at least ten times. The chain is built from TRBV5-1 and TRBJ2-3; D gene unclear. V gave up 4 bases and J gave up 4 bases, with 4 bases separating them. The CDR3 has 11 residues. Per germline, CDR1 SGHRS and CDR2 YFSETQ. This CDR3 reads CASSTSDTQYF. DNA of the CDR3: TGCGCCAGCAGCACCTCAGATACGCAGTATTTT.

A few counts support this clonotype. The chain has TRBV12-3 or TRBV12-4 and TRBJ2-1; D is ambiguous. The V end lost 6 bases, the J end lost 10 bases, and 13 bases lay between the germline ends. CDR3 length: 12 amino acids. CDR3: CASRSTRPEQFF. Written as DNA, the CDR3 is TGTGCCAGCAGGTCGACTCGACCCGAGCAGTTCTTC.

This clonotype was seen a handful of times. The chain combines TRBV5-1 with TRBJ1-6; 7 nucleotides match TRBD1. V lost 1 base to trimming and J lost 8 bases; unmatched junction nucleotides: 3. Germline CDR1 and CDR2: SGHRS and YFSETQ. The CDR3 covers 14 residues. CDR3 sequence: CASSLPGQHSPLHF. The CDR3 DNA reads TGCGCCAGCAGCTTGCCGGGACAGCATTCACCCCTCCACTTT.

This chain joins TRBV29-1 and TRBJ2-2; a weak D match, TRBD1 (7 bases). V lost 7 bases, J lost 6 bases, and 18 bases lay in between. The CDR3 extends over 14 amino acids. CDR1 SQVTM and CDR2 ANQGSEA come from the germline V gene. The CDR3 reads CSACRGETAGELFF. For the CDR3, the DNA is TGCAGCGCGTGCAGGGGGGAAACGGCCGGGGAGCTGTTTTTT.

A few counts support this clonotype. The rearrangement joins TRBV7-2 to TRBJ2-1, with 9 bases aligning to TRBD2. CDR1 and CDR2 (germline): SGHTA, FQGNSA. The CDR3 is 15 amino acids. With 3 bases clipped from V and 6 bases from J, the junction kept 6 bases outside the gene matches. The CDR3 bases are TGTGCCAGCAGCTTCCTTATAGCGGGAGTCAATGAGCAGTTCTTC. Amino acid sequence: CASSFLIAGVNEQFF.

As regards this clonotype: The junction and the germline gene differ at one end; a read error may be behind it. This chain connects TRBV7-9 to TRBJ2-1, with 9 bases identical to TRBD2. The CDR3 is 15 amino acids. Germline assignment: CDR1 SEHNR and CDR2 FQNEAQ (reference sequence). The CDR3, as DNA: TGTGCCAGCAGCGTAGCGGGAGTGCCCTACAATGAGCAGTTCTTC. Translating it yields CASSVAGVPYNEQFF.

This chain connects TRBV27 to TRBJ2-7; D unclear. This CDR3 has 15 amino acids. Germline CDR1 reads MNHEY; CDR2 reads SMNVEV (reference sequence). The V gene lost 2 bases and the J gene lost 7 bases, with 18 bases spanning the gap. CDR3 sequence (DNA): TGTGCCAGCAGTTTAACCACGCTCAGCTCGTCGGAGCAGTACTTC. This codes for CASSLTTLSSSEQYF.

This clonotype was observed a handful of times. The V and J genes are TRBV5-1 and TRBJ1-1; D call uncertain. Trimming left V 2 bases short and J 4 bases short, with 15 bases between. CDR1 is SGHRS, CDR2 YFSETQ, per germline. The CDR3 consists of 15 residues. CDR3 region: CASSLVGSFITEAFF. CDR3 DNA: TGCGCCAGCAGCTTAGTAGGGTCTTTTATCACTGAAGCTTTCTTT.

This clonotype was seen a few times. The rearrangement links TRBV27 to TRBJ2-7; 7 positions agree with TRBD1. This CDR3 is built from 13 residues. The V and J ends lost 3 bases and 4 bases, in that order; junction bases with no gene match: 3. The V gene's germline CDR1 is MNHEY and CDR2 SMNVEV (reference sequence). DNA for the CDR3: TGTGCCAGCAGTTTCGGGACAGCTTACGAGCAGTACTTC. Its protein product is CASSFGTAYEQYF.

This chain links TRBV10-3 with TRBJ2-7, with 8 bases fitting TRBD2. The junction had 5 bases not matched to a gene; V was cut back by 8 bases and J by 2 bases. Germline loops: CDR1 ENHRY, CDR2 SYGVKD. The CDR3 runs to 13 residues. CDR3 coding DNA: TGTGCCATCGGGCGGGAGGTACCCTACGAGCAGTACTTC. Translation: CAIGREVPYEQYF.

This clonotype was counted between two and nine times. The gene calls are TRBV11-2 and TRBJ1-1; weak D call: TRBD1 (6 bases). CDR3 size: 15 residues. Germline V gene data show CDR1 as SGHAT and CDR2 as FQNNGV. The ends were cut back, 0 bases at V and 4 bases at J, with 12 bases in the middle. The CDR3 loop reads CASSLDYRVATEAFF. CDR3 nucleotide sequence: TGTGCCAGCAGCTTAGATTACAGGGTGGCCACTGAAGCTTTCTTT.

In this sample, this clonotype turned up a few times. The CDR3 reads CATQTAGTGGEKLFF. The CDR3 region has the DNA TGTGCCACCCAGACCGCCGGGACAGGGGGAGAAAAACTGTTTTTT. V and J are TRBV3-1 and TRBJ1-4, with 11 bases that match TRBD1. This CDR3 comprises 15 residues. Trimming at V came to 10 bases and at J to 8 bases, leaving 12 bases not matched to a gene. Germline V lookup: CDR1 LGHDT, CDR2 YNNKEL (reference sequence).

This clonotype was detected ten times or more. The chain links TRBV20-1 to TRBJ1-1; D perhaps matches TRBD1 (5 bases). The CDR3 loop spans 15 amino acids. Trimming shortened V by 0 bases and J by 1 base, and 12 bases separated the two germline ends. Germline CDR1 and CDR2: DFQATT and SNEGSKA (reference sequence). The CDR3 nucleotides are TGCAGTGCTAGAGACGCGACGGGGACGAACACTGAAGCTTTCTTT. It specifies CSARDATGTNTEAFF.